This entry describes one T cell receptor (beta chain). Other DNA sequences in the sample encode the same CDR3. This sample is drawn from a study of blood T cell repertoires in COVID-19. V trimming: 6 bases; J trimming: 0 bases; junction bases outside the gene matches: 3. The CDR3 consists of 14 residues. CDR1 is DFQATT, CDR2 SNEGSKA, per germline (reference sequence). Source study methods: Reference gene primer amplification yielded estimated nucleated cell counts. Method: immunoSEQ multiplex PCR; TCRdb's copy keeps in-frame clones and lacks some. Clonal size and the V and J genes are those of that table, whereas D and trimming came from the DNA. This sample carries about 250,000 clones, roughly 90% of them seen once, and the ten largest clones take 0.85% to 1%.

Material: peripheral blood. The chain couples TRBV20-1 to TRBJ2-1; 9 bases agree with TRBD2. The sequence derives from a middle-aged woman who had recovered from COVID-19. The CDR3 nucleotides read TGCAGTGCAAGTAGCGGGAGCTCCTACAATGAGCAGTTCTTC. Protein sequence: CSASSGSSYNEQFF.